The following is a TCR beta chain sequence with its context. Under the authors' procedure: Amplification from reference gene primers served as the basis for estimated nucleated cell counts. Some clones are missing from TCRdb's copy, which holds only in-frame ones; the method was immunoSEQ multiplex PCR. V and J calls and clone size are those listed in that table; D and trimming were worked out from the DNA. The table has about 350,000 clones, about 88% seen once; the top ten hold roughly 0.94%. Assignment of participants to cohorts was predicated upon participant-reported clinical history. Among Cohort 3 donors, those recovered had two negative PCRs, clearance, or symptom resolution. Trimming removed 0 bases at V and 9 bases at J, with 13 bases between. Germline assignment: CDR1 SNHLY and CDR2 FYNNEI. The CDR3 is 14 residues long. The sample originates from a study of blood T cell repertoires in COVID-19. Overall study: The cDNA or gDNA used as material had been derived from T cells, B-cell-depleted T cells, or PBMCs.

This clonotype was obtained from a woman aged 30 to 39 who had recovered from COVID-19. The gene calls are TRBV2 and TRBJ2-3; TRBD2 is a possible D gene (6 bases). Sequencing was done on a sample of PBMCs or T cells enriched from blood (not recorded which). The chain's CDR3 is CASSEALGRGTQYF. CDR3 nucleotides: TGTGCCAGCAGTGAAGCCTTGGGGCGGGGCACGCAGTATTTT. The variable domain in full, completed from reference TRBV2 and TRBJ2-3, reads EPEVTQTPSHQVTQMGQEVILRCVPISNHLYFYWYRQILGQKVEFLVSFYNNEISEKSEIFDDQFSVERPDGSNFTLKIRSTKLEDSAMYFCASSEALGRGTQYFGPGTRLTVL.